The rows below give T cell receptor beta chains drawn from one sample of a study of blood T cells in healthy people across ages. TCRdb used MiXCR to reprocess the 5' RACE reads, holding one entry per CDR3 protein. Of about 620,000 distinct CDR3 sequences listed, around 21% are singletons. Sequenced input: blood. The receptors shown here come from a man between 70 and 80 years old in good health. The conserved cysteine and the conserved F or W are not part of the CDR3 here.

V | CDR3
TRBV2 | ASIGQGIDRGYT
TRBV6-1 | ASSVAGVISYEQY
TRBV5-1 | ASSLLRDTETQY
TRBV20-1 | SAQLPGLAGSSYNEQF
TRBV7-3 | ASSLGRDLNYGYT
TRBV6-6 | ASTFLLAGGNQSPQETQY
TRBV2 | ASNEQGRAGANVLT
TRBV21-1 | ASNDRGRAKNIQY
TRBV5-1 | ASSLGAPTNEKLL
TRBV5-1 | ASSLGTGYYEQY
TRBV29-1 | SVLGQAGETQY
TRBV20-1 | SAGSVTGGGQETQY
TRBV20-1 | SARDGGAANSGNTIY
TRBV3-1 | ASSQAYTSSPYEQY
TRBV4-3 | ASSQERAGASSYNSPLH
TRBV5-1 | ASSFQGDDETQY
TRBV12-3/TRBV12-4 | ASSTPDRAGAF
TRBV12-3/TRBV12-4 | ASSTRQTETGANVLT
TRBV10-3 | AISESGRPPYEQY
TRBV6-1 | ASSLTPTLTGPNTGELF
TRBV28 | ASSFLRGSQPQH